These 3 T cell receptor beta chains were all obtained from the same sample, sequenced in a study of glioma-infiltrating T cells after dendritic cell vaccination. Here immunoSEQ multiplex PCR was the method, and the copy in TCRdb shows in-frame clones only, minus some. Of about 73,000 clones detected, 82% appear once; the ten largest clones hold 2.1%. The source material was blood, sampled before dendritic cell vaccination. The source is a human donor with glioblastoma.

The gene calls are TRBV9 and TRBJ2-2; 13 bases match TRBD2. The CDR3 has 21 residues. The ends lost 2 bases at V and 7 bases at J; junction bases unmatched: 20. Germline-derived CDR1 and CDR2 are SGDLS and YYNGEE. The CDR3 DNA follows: TGTGCCAGCAGCGTGGGGGGAACTGCCGGACTAGCGGGAGCGCGGAACGGGGAGCTGTTTTTT. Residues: CASSVGGTAGLAGARNGELFF.

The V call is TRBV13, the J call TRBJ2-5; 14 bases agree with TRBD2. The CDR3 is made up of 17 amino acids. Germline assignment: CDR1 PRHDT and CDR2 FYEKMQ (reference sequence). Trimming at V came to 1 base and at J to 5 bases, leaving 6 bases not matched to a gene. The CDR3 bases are TGTGCCAGCAGCTTAGTGGGACTAGCGGGAGTTACGGAGACCCAGTACTTC. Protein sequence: CASSLVGLAGVTETQYF.

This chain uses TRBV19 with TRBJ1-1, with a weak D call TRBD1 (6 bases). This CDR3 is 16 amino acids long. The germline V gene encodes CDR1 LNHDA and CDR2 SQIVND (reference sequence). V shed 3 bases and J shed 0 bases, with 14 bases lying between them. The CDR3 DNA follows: TGTGCCAGTAGTATGGGGGGGCGAGGGGTGAACACTGAAGCTTTCTTT. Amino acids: CASSMGGRGVNTEAFF.